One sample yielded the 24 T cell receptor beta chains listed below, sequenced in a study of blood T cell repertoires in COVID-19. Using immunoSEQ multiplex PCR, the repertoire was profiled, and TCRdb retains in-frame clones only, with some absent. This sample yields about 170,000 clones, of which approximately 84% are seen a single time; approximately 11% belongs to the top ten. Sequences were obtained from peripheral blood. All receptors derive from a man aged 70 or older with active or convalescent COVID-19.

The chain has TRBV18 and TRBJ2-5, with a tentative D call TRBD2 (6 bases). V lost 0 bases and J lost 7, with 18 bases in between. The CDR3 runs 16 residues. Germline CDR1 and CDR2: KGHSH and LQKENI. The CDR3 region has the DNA TGTGCCAGCTCACCACCGACTAGTAGTGGGGTAGGGACCCAGTACTTC. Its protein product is CASSPPTSSGVGTQYF.

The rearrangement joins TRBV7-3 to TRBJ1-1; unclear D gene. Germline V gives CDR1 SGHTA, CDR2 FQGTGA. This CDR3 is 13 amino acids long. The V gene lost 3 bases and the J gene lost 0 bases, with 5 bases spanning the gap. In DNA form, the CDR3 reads TGTGCCAGCAGCTTCCTTATGAACACTGAAGCTTTCTTT. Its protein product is CASSFLMNTEAFF. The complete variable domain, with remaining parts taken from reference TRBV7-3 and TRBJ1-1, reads GAGVSQTPSNKVTEKGKYVELRCDPISGHTALYWYRQSLGQGPEFLIYFQGTGAADDSGLPNDRFFAVRPEGSVSTLKIQRTERGDSAVYLCASSFLMNTEAFFGQGTRLTVV.

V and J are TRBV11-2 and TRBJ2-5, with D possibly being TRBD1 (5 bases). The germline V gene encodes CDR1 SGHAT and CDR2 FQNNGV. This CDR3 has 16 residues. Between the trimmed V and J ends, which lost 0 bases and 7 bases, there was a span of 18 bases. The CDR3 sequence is CASSLDKAGRSGTQYF. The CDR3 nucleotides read TGTGCCAGCAGCTTAGATAAGGCAGGGCGATCAGGGACCCAGTACTTC.

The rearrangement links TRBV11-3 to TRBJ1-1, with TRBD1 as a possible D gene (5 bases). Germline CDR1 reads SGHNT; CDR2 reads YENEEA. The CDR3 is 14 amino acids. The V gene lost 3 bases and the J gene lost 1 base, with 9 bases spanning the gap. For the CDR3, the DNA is TGTGCCAGCAGCTTGGGGGGGAGGAACACTGAAGCTTTCTTT. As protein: CASSLGGRNTEAFF.

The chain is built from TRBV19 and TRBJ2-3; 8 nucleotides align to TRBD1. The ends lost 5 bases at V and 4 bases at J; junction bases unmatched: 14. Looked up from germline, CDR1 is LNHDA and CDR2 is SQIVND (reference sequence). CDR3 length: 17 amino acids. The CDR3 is CASSYRHGQGTPDTQYF. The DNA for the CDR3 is TGTGCCAGTAGTTACCGACACGGACAGGGTACCCCAGATACGCAGTATTTT.

The CDR3 DNA is TGTGCCAGCAGCCAGCCCGGGAACTACGAGCAGTACTTC. Its translation: CASSQPGNYEQYF. The J gene is TRBJ2-7, the V gene TRBV3-1 (or the pseudogene TRBV3-2), with D possibly matching TRBD2 (5 bases). The germline V gene has CDR1 LGHDT and CDR2 YNNKEL (reference sequence). The CDR3 runs to 13 residues. Trimming removed 3 bases from V and 3 bases from J, with 9 bases in between.

The CDR3 region is CASSVAGQGGTDTQYF. The CDR3 bases are TGTGCCAGCAGCGTAGCCGGACAGGGAGGGACAGATACGCAGTATTTT. J is TRBJ2-3 and V is TRBV9; perhaps TRBD1 as D (8 bases). Germline V gives CDR1 SGDLS, CDR2 YYNGEE. There are 16 residues in the CDR3. Trimming stripped 0 bases from V and 3 bases from J, with 14 bases between. Full variable domain (remainder filled in from reference TRBV9 and TRBJ2-3): DSGVTQTPKHLITATGQRVTLRCSPRSGDLSVYWYQQSLDQGLQFLIQYYNGEERAKGNILERFSAQQFPDLHSELNLSSLELGDSALYFCASSVAGQGGTDTQYFGPGTRLTVL.

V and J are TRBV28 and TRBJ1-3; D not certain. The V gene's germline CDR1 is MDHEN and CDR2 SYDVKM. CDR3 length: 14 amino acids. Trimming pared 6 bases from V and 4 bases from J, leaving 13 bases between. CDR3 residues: CASRLPRSGNTIYF. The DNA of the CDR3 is TGTGCCAGCAGATTGCCTCGGTCCGGAAACACCATATATTTT.

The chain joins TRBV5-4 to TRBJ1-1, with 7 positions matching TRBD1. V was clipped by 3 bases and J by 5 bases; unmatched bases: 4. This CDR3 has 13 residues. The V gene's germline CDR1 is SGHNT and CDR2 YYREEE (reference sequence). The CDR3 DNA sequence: TGTGCCAGCAGCTACAACAGGGGAACTGAAGCTTTCTTT. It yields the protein CASSYNRGTEAFF.

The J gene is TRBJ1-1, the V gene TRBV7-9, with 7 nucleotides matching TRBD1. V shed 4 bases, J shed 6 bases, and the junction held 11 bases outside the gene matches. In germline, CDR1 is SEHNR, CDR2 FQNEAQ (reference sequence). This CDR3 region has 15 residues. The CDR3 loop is CASSSRGGGFAEAFF. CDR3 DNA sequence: TGTGCCAGCAGCTCCCGAGGAGGGGGCTTCGCTGAAGCTTTCTTT.

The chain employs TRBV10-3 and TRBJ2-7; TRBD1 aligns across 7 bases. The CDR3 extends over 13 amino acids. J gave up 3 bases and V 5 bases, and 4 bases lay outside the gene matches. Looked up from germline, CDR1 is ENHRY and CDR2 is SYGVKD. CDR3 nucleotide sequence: TGTGCCATCAGTCTCAGGGGGAACTACGAGCAGTACTTC. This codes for CAISLRGNYEQYF.

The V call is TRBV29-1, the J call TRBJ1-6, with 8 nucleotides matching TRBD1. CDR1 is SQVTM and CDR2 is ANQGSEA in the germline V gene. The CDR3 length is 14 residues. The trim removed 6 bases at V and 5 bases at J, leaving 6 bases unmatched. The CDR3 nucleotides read TGCAGCGTGAGCGCGGGACAGGATAATTCACCCCTCCACTTT. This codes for CSVSAGQDNSPLHF.

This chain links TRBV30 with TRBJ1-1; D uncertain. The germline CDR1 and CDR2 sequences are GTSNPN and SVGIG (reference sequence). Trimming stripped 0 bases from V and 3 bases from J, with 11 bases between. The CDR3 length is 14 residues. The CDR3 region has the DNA TGTGCCTGGAGTGTGGTCAGGCAAGACACTGAAGCTTTCTTT. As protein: CAWSVVRQDTEAFF.

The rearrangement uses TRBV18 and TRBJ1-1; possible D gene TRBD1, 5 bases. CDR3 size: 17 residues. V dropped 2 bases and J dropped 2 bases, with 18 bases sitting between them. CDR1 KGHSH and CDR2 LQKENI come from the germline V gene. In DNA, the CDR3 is TGTGCCAGCTCACCAATTCAGACAAGACAGTTAAACACTGAAGCTTTCTTT. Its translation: CASSPIQTRQLNTEAFF.

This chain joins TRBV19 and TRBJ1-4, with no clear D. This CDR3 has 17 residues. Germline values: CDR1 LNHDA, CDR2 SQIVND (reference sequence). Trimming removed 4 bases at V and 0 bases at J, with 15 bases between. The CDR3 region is CASSSRVSSPTNEKLFF. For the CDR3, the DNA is TGTGCCAGTAGTAGCCGGGTTTCGAGCCCAACTAATGAAAAACTGTTTTTT.

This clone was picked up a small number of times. CDR3 sequence: CASSLAPPGAGARDEQFF. For the CDR3, the DNA is TGTGCCAGCAGCTTAGCCCCGCCGGGGGCGGGGGCTCGCGATGAGCAGTTCTTC. The V gene is TRBV7-2, the J gene TRBJ2-1; a possible D gene is TRBD2 (7 bases). The V gene lost 0 bases and the J gene lost 8 bases, with 23 bases spanning the gap. CDR1 and CDR2 from the germline V gene are SGHTA and FQGNSA. The CDR3 is 18 residues long.

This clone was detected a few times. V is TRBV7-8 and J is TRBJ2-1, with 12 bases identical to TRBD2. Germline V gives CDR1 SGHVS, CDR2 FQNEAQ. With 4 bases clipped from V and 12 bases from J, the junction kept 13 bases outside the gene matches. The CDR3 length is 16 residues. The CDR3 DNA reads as TGTGCCAGCAGCTCCTCCGAGACTAGCGGGAGAAGGAGGCAGTTCTTC. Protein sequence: CASSSSETSGRRRQFF. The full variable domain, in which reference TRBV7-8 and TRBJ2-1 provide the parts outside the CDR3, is GAGVSQSPRYKVAKRGQDVALRCDPISGHVSLFWYQQALGQGPEFLTYFQNEAQLDKSGLPSDRFFAERPEGSVSTLKIQRTQQEDSAVYLCASSSSETSGRRRQFFGPGTRLTVL.

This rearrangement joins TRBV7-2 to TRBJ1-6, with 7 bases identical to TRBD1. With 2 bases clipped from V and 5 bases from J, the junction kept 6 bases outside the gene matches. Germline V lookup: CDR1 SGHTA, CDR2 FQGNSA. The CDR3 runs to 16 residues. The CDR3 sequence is CASSLQAGGHNSPLHF. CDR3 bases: TGTGCCAGCAGCTTACAGGCAGGGGGTCATAATTCACCCCTCCACTTT. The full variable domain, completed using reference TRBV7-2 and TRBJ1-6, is GAGVSQSPSNKVTEKGKDVELRCDPISGHTALYWYRQSLGQGLEFLIYFQGNSAPDKSGLPSDRFSAERTGGSVSTLTIQRTQQEDSAVYLCASSLQAGGHNSPLHFGNGTRLTVT.

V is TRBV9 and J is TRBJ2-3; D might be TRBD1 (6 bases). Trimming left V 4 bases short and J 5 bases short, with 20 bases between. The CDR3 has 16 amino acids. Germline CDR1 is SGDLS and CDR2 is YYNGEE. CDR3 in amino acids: CASSPVGDILLDTQYF. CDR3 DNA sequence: TGTGCCAGCAGCCCAGTTGGGGACATCCTCTTAGATACGCAGTATTTT. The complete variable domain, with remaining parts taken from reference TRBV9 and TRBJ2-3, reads DSGVTQTPKHLITATGQRVTLRCSPRSGDLSVYWYQQSLDQGLQFLIQYYNGEERAKGNILERFSAQQFPDLHSELNLSSLELGDSALYFCASSPVGDILLDTQYFGPGTRLTVL.

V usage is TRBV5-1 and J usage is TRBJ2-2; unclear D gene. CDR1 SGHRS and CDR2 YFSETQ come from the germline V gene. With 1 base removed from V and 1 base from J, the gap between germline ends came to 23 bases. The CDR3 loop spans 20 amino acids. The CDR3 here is CASSLMVGQVVYGNTGELFF. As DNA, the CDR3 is TGCGCCAGCAGCTTGATGGTTGGGCAGGTTGTCTATGGGAACACCGGGGAGCTGTTTTTT.

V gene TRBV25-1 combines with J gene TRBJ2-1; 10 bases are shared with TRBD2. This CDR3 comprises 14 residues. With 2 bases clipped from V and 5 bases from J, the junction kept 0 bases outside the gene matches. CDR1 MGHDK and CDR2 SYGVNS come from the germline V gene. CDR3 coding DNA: TGTGCCAGCAGTGAAACTAGCGGGGACAATGAGCAGTTCTTC. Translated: CASSETSGDNEQFF.

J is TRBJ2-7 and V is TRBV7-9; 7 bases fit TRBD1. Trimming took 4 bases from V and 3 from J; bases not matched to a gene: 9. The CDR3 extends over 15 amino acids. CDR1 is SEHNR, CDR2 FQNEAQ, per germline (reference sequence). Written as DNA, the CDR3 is TGTGCCAGCAGCTCGCGACAGGGCAAGGTCTACGAGCAGTACTTC. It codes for CASSSRQGKVYEQYF.

As DNA, the CDR3 is TGTGCCAGCAGCGTAGCCCCTAGCCTAAACACAGATACGCAGTATTTT. Translating gives CASSVAPSLNTDTQYF. V usage is TRBV9 and J usage is TRBJ2-3, with D perhaps matching TRBD2 (5 bases). The CDR3 is 16 amino acids. Germline loops: CDR1 SGDLS, CDR2 YYNGEE. V was pared by 0 bases and J by 2 bases, with 13 bases between. The variable domain in full, with the rest retrieved from reference TRBV9 and TRBJ2-3, is DSGVTQTPKHLITATGQRVTLRCSPRSGDLSVYWYQQSLDQGLQFLIQYYNGEERAKGNILERFSAQQFPDLHSELNLSSLELGDSALYFCASSVAPSLNTDTQYFGPGTRLTVL.

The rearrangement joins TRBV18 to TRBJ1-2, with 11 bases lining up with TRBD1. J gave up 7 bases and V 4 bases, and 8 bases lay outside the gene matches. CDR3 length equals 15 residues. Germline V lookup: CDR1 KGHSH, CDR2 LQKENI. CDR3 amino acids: CASSQVDRGPGGYTF. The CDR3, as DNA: TGTGCCAGCTCACAAGTGGACAGGGGGCCGGGTGGCTACACCTTC.